The 20 T cell receptor beta chains in this list originate from one sample, sequenced in a study of T cell repertoires in cytomegalovirus infection (dated by TCRdb to the late 2010s). The sample was run on an Illumina HiSeq 1500. TCRdb passed the public sequencing reads through fastp at Q25 and MiXCR, retaining productive beta sequences. Identical CDR3 protein sequences are pooled into one entry, listed with their most common genes and DNA. The sample yields 600,000 to 800,000 distinct CDR3 sequences; 24% were counted once. The ten top clones hold less than 10% of the sample. The sample comprised CD8+ T cells from PBMCs. These receptors were obtained from a human donor in good health (CMV status not recorded). Some clones in this sample may be carry-over from other donors' samples.

The gene calls are TRBV29-1 and TRBJ1-1; D is perhaps TRBD1 (6 bases). V lost 3 bases and J lost 3, with 11 bases in between. The CDR3 spans 13 residues. Germline lookup yields CDR1 SQVTM and CDR2 ANQGSEA. The chain's CDR3 is CSVEQGMDTEAFF. The CDR3 DNA follows: TGCAGCGTTGAGCAGGGGATGGACACTGAAGCTTTCTTT.

This clonotype appeared a few times. The chain employs TRBV10-1 and TRBJ2-7; 7 nucleotides agree with TRBD1. V was clipped by 5 bases and J by 2 bases; unmatched bases: 3. In germline, CDR1 is WNHNN, CDR2 SYGVQD (reference sequence). This CDR3 has 13 amino acids. CDR3 protein: CASSKTGTYEQYF. Here the CDR3 DNA reads TGCGCCAGCAGTAAGACAGGGACCTACGAGCAGTACTTC.

The V call is TRBV20-1, the J call TRBJ2-7, with D possibly being TRBD1 or TRBD2 (5 bases each). Germline loops: CDR1 DFQATT, CDR2 SNEGSKA (reference sequence). V shed 0 bases and J shed 3 bases, with 18 bases lying between them. The CDR3 totals 16 residues. The CDR3 DNA reads TGCAGTGCTAGAGATGGGCCCGGGACCTGGAACTACGAGCAGTACGTC. It translates to CSARDGPGTWNYEQYV.

The gene calls are TRBV20-1 and TRBJ1-2; D not certain. This CDR3 region has 12 residues. Between the trimmed V and J ends, which lost 3 bases and 5 bases, there was a span of 10 bases. Germline V gene sequence: CDR1 DFQATT, CDR2 SNEGSKA (reference sequence). CDR3 DNA sequence: TGCAGTGCTAGTAGGGCTAGATATGGCTACACCTTC. Protein sequence: CSASRARYGYTF.

As concerns this clonotype: The CDR3 end shows no conserved phenylalanine or tryptophan, and so a read error is likely. The V and J genes are TRBV2 and TRBJ2-7; 7 bases map to TRBD1. V gave up 4 bases and J gave up 6 bases; unmatched junction bases: 9. From germline, CDR1 is SNHLY and CDR2 FYNNEI. This CDR3 has 14 amino acids. CDR3 bases: TGTGCCAGCAGTGCGGCCGGGACAGACTTCGAGCAGTACTCC. It codes for CASSAAGTDFEQYS.

This clonotype turned up a few times. V usage is TRBV29-1 and J usage is TRBJ1-4; TRBD1 aligns across 8 bases. Germline V gene data show CDR1 as SQVTM and CDR2 as ANQGSEA. With 5 bases clipped from V and 8 bases from J, the junction kept 10 bases outside the gene matches. The CDR3 is 14 residues long. The CDR3 is CSVNGQGGQEKLFF. The CDR3 DNA reads as TGCAGCGTTAACGGACAGGGTGGACAGGAAAAACTGTTTTTT.

The chain combines TRBV6-5 with TRBJ2-5; D unresolved. From germline, CDR1 is MNHEY and CDR2 SVGAGI. Deletions cut 6 bases from V and 2 bases from J, with 10 bases between. The CDR3 has 13 residues. CDR3 protein: CASSLKYQETQYF. In DNA, the CDR3 is TGTGCCAGCAGCCTCAAATATCAAGAGACCCAGTACTTC.

This clonotype came up a few times. The V gene is TRBV3-1, the J gene TRBJ2-1; TRBD2 might be the D (5 bases). V lost 0 bases and J 3 bases, leaving 9 bases between the germline ends. The CDR3 contains 15 residues. Germline values: CDR1 LGHDT, CDR2 YNNKEL (reference sequence). CDR3 amino acids: CASSQDSSGYNEQFF. The CDR3 nucleotides are TGTGCCAGCAGCCAAGATTCAAGCGGCTACAATGAGCAGTTCTTC.

This clonotype was observed many times. The chain couples TRBV7-2 to TRBJ2-6; 8 bases align to TRBD1. V was clipped by 3 bases and J by 0 bases; unmatched bases: 16. Germline lookup yields CDR1 SGHTA and CDR2 FQGNSA. This CDR3 spans 21 amino acids. Here the CDR3 DNA reads TGTGCCAGCAGCTTCTTTTGGATCGACAGGGGACAGATCTCTGGGGCCAACGTCCTGACTTTC. It encodes CASSFFWIDRGQISGANVLTF.

In its sample, this clonotype was seen a few times. The chain combines TRBV23-1 with TRBJ2-2; 7 bases align to TRBD1. TRBV23-1 is an ORF for which the function is uncertain. This CDR3 is 17 amino acids long. After removal of 7 bases from V and 4 bases from J, the junction contained 15 bases not matched to a gene. CDR3 region: CASTPRPGQYSTGELFF. CDR3 bases: TGCGCCAGCACCCCTCGCCCGGGACAGTATTCCACCGGGGAGCTGTTTTTT.

The J gene is TRBJ1-5, the V gene TRBV20-1, with D maybe TRBD1 (5 bases). The CDR3 covers 16 residues. Germline lookup yields CDR1 DFQATT and CDR2 SNEGSKA (reference sequence). Trimming removed 7 bases at V and 0 bases at J, with 19 bases between. CDR3 DNA: TGCAGTGGAGGTCGAGGACAAAAATATAGCAATCAGCCCCAGCATTTT. Its protein product is CSGGRGQKYSNQPQHF.

The V and J genes are TRBV13 and TRBJ2-2; tentatively, D is TRBD1 or TRBD2 (6 bases each). Germline loops: CDR1 PRHDT, CDR2 FYEKMQ (reference sequence). The CDR3 has 16 amino acids. Trimming shortened V by 1 base and J by 4 bases, and 13 bases separated the two germline ends. CDR3: CASSLERGRVTGELFF. In nucleotides, the CDR3 is TGTGCCAGCAGCTTAGAACGGGGGCGCGTCACCGGGGAGCTGTTTTTT.

The chain combines TRBV20-1 with TRBJ2-7; no firm D call. CDR1 is DFQATT and CDR2 is SNEGSKA in the germline V gene (reference sequence). The CDR3 length is 13 residues. V lost 0 bases and J 3 bases, leaving 9 bases between the germline ends. CDR3 nucleotides: TGCAGTGCTAGAGATGTAGAGCACTACGAGCAGTACGTC. Amino acid sequence: CSARDVEHYEQYV.

V usage is TRBV28 and J usage is TRBJ2-6; 7 bases align to TRBD1. The CDR3 totals 18 residues. Per the germline V gene, CDR1 is MDHEN and CDR2 is SYDVKM. The ends lost 5 bases at V and 2 bases at J; junction bases unmatched: 12. CDR3 nucleotides: TGTGCCAGCAGTGGGGGACAGCTTCTACGTCCTGGGGCCAACGTCCTGACTTTC. Translated: CASSGGQLLRPGANVLTF. The variable domain in full, with the rest retrieved from reference TRBV28 and TRBJ2-6, is DVKVTQSSRYLVKRTGEKVFLECVQDMDHENMFWYRQDPGLGLRLIYFSYDVKMKEKGDIPEGYSVSREKKERFSLILESASTNQTSMYLCASSGGQLLRPGANVLTFGAGSRLTVL.

This clonotype was detected ten times or more. The J gene is TRBJ1-2, the V gene TRBV7-9; TRBD1 matches 9 bases. Germline V gives CDR1 SEHNR, CDR2 FQNEAQ (reference sequence). The V segment lost 5 bases and the J segment 3 bases; nucleotides outside the gene matches: 7. This CDR3 is built from 15 residues. The CDR3 loop reads CASSGGTGMDYGYTF. In DNA, the CDR3 is TGTGCCAGCAGCGGTGGGACAGGGATGGACTATGGCTACACCTTC.

This sequence joins TRBV29-1 and TRBJ2-3; 10 nucleotides line up with TRBD2. The CDR3 totals 17 residues. CDR1 SQVTM and CDR2 ANQGSEA come from the germline V gene. The J segment lost 1 base and the V segment lost 6 bases, leaving 13 bases of the junction unmatched. The CDR3 coding sequence is TGCAGCGTACCGAGGAGCGGGGGGGCCAGAGGCACAGATACGCAGTATTTT. This sequence encodes CSVPRSGGARGTDTQYF.

In its sample, this clonotype was seen many times. The chain recombines TRBV28 with TRBJ2-1; maybe TRBD1 (6 bases). Trimming removed 2 bases at V and 4 bases at J, with 12 bases between. The CDR3 is made up of 15 amino acids. The germline gives CDR1 MDHEN, CDR2 SYDVKM. CDR3 nucleotides: TGTGCCAGCAGTTTAATCAGGGGTGGTTACAATGAGCAGTTCTTC. Its protein product is CASSLIRGGYNEQFF.

This chain uses TRBV7-3 with TRBJ2-3, with D hard to call. There are 13 residues in the CDR3. The germline CDR1 and CDR2 sequences are SGHTA and FQGTGA. Deletions cut 5 bases from V and 5 bases from J, with 11 bases between. The CDR3 loop is CASSPPAQDTQYF. The CDR3 DNA follows: TGTGCCAGCAGCCCCCCTGCACAAGATACGCAGTATTTT.

The CDR3 sequence is CASNSGTDAYGPQHF. The CDR3 bases are TGTGCCAGTAACTCCGGGACGGACGCATACGGGCCCCAGCATTTT. This sequence joins TRBV19 and TRBJ1-5; maybe TRBD1 (5 bases). Germline loops: CDR1 LNHDA, CDR2 SQIVND (reference sequence). The CDR3 covers 15 residues. Between the trimmed V and J ends, which lost 7 bases and 9 bases, there was a span of 22 bases.

The sample holds many counts of this clonotype. This chain joins TRBV7-2 and TRBJ2-7, with D maybe TRBD1 (5 bases). The V end was cut by 8 bases, the J end by 2 bases, with 13 bases between. Looked up from germline, CDR1 is SGHTA and CDR2 is FQGNSA. The CDR3 loop spans 13 amino acids. The CDR3 sequence: CASAQGTPYEQYV. Written as DNA, the CDR3 is TGTGCCAGCGCCCAGGGAACCCCCTACGAGCAGTACGTC.